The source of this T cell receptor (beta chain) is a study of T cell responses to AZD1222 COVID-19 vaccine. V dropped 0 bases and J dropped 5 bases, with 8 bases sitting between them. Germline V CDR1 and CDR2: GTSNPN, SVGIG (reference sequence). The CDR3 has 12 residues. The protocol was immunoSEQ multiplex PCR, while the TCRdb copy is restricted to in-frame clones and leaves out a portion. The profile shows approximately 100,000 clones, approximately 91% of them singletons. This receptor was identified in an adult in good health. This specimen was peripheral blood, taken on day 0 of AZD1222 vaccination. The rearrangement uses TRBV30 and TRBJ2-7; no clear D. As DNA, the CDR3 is TGTGCCTGGAGTGTTAATGTCGACGAGCAGTACTTC. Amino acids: CAWSVNVDEQYF.